The 29 T cell receptor beta chains below come from one sample, sequenced in a study of T cell responses to AZD1222 COVID-19 vaccine. Assay: immunoSEQ multiplex PCR; the TCRdb copy retains only in-frame clones and omits some. The sample consists of 120,000 or so clones, over 75% of them appearing once. Sample: peripheral blood, taken on day 0 of AZD1222 vaccination. These TCRs come from an adult in good health.

The V gene is TRBV11-2, the J gene TRBJ2-1; TRBD2 matches at 9 bases. CDR1 is SGHAT, CDR2 FQNNGV, per germline. The junction had 4 bases not matched to a gene; V was cut back by 2 bases and J by 5 bases. The CDR3 loop spans 15 amino acids. The CDR3 loop is CASSLLPSGDNEQFF. CDR3 in DNA: TGTGCCAGCAGCTTATTGCCTAGCGGGGACAATGAGCAGTTCTTC. Supplemented by reference TRBV11-2 and TRBJ2-1, the full variable domain reads EAGVAQSPRYKIIEKRQSVAFWCNPISGHATLYWYQQILGQGPKLLIQFQNNGVVDDSQLPKDRFSAERLKGVDSTLKIQPAKLEDSAVYLCASSLLPSGDNEQFFGPGTRLTVL.

The chain is built from TRBV7-2 and TRBJ2-7; D is unresolved. CDR3 length: 13 residues. The germline V gene has CDR1 SGHTA and CDR2 FQGNSA. With 5 bases removed from V and 6 bases from J, the gap between germline ends came to 14 bases. The CDR3 DNA reads as TGTGCCAGCAGCCGGGCCTCAAGCTCCGAGCAGTACTTC. Residues: CASSRASSSEQYF.

The chain recombines TRBV20-1 with TRBJ2-7; 9 bases agree with TRBD2. Germline V CDR1 and CDR2: DFQATT, SNEGSKA (reference sequence). V gave up 3 bases and J gave up 5 bases; unmatched junction bases: 11. The CDR3 has 15 amino acids. The CDR3 nucleotides are TGCAGTGCTAGTCAATTGACTAGCGGTTACCACGAGCAGTACTTC. It encodes CSASQLTSGYHEQYF.

This chain uses TRBV9 with TRBJ1-2; no definite D call. This CDR3 has 15 residues. Trimming took off 8 bases at V and 7 bases at J, with 24 bases between the two ends. CDR1 is SGDLS, CDR2 YYNGEE, per germline. CDR3 nucleotide sequence: TGTGCCAGTAGCACTCGGTGGTCCACTTTAGGTGGCTACACCTTC. It specifies CASSTRWSTLGGYTF.

V gene TRBV9 combines with J gene TRBJ2-1, with D unclear. V lost 0 bases, J lost 6 bases, and 13 bases lay in between. There are 15 residues in the CDR3. CDR1 is SGDLS, CDR2 YYNGEE, per germline. The CDR3 DNA reads as TGTGCCAGCAGCGTAGCGGTCGCTTTGCCCAATGAGCAGTTCTTC. Its protein is CASSVAVALPNEQFF.

The chain couples TRBV11-2 to TRBJ2-6, with a tentative D call TRBD1 (6 bases). The germline V gene has CDR1 SGHAT and CDR2 FQNNGV. V lost 4 bases and J 2 bases, leaving 12 bases between the germline ends. This CDR3 is 16 amino acids long. CDR3 region: CASSSAKGAGANVLTF. As DNA, the CDR3 is TGTGCCAGCAGCTCGGCAAAGGGGGCTGGGGCCAACGTCCTGACTTTC.

The rearrangement joins TRBV28 to TRBJ2-1; D is tentatively TRBD1 or TRBD2 (5 bases each). This CDR3 is built from 15 residues. Germline V gives CDR1 MDHEN, CDR2 SYDVKM. Trimming removed 6 bases at V and 3 bases at J, with 15 bases between. The CDR3 region is CASRSGTEDYNEQFF. CDR3 nucleotide sequence: TGTGCCAGCAGGTCCGGGACGGAAGACTACAATGAGCAGTTCTTC.

The chain joins TRBV2 to TRBJ2-5, with 13 bases that match TRBD2. There are 15 residues in the CDR3. Looked up from germline, CDR1 is SNHLY and CDR2 is FYNNEI. Losses at the gene ends were 7 bases for V and 4 bases for J; bases not matched to a gene: 6. The CDR3 loop is CASTSGLAGVETQYF. The CDR3 DNA reads as TGTGCCAGCACTTCCGGACTAGCGGGAGTAGAGACCCAGTACTTC.

This chain links TRBV19 with TRBJ2-5; D might be TRBD2 (6 bases). CDR3 length equals 15 residues. The V end lost 6 bases, the J end lost 2 bases, and 16 bases lay between the germline ends. Germline CDR1 and CDR2: LNHDA and SQIVND (reference sequence). The CDR3 DNA reads TGTGCCAGTAGCCCCCCGGCGGGGAAGCAAGAGACCCAGTACTTC. It yields the protein CASSPPAGKQETQYF.

For the CDR3, the DNA is TGTGCCAGCAGTTTAGCGTCAGCCGGTAGTCTCGAGCAGTACTTC. It yields the protein CASSLASAGSLEQYF. This sequence joins TRBV28 and TRBJ2-7; D call uncertain. CDR3 length: 15 amino acids. V was shortened by 2 bases and J by 6 bases, with 17 bases between the two germline ends. From germline, CDR1 is MDHEN and CDR2 SYDVKM.

This chain uses TRBV7-9 with TRBJ2-3; no definite D call. The CDR3 contains 12 residues. V was clipped by 5 bases and J by 4 bases, with 7 bases between them. CDR1 and CDR2 from the germline V gene are SEHNR and FQNEAQ (reference sequence). The CDR3 nucleotides read TGTGCCAGCAGCCCAGACGCAGATACGCAGTATTTT. It translates to CASSPDADTQYF.

The rearrangement uses TRBV3-1 (or the pseudogene TRBV3-2) and TRBJ2-2; 9 nucleotides line up with TRBD2. The junction had 7 bases not matched to a gene; V was cut back by 4 bases and J by 4 bases. Germline CDR1 reads LGHDT; CDR2 reads YNNKEL (reference sequence). The CDR3 sequence is 16 residues long. The CDR3 reads CASSPWAGGGTGELFF. CDR3 sequence (DNA): TGTGCCAGCAGCCCTTGGGCGGGAGGGGGCACCGGGGAGCTGTTTTTT.

The chain has TRBV10-3 and TRBJ2-1, with D hard to call. Trimming left V 1 base short and J 9 bases short, with 19 bases between. The CDR3 is 16 residues long. The germline CDR1 and CDR2 sequences are ENHRY and SYGVKD. The CDR3 DNA reads TGTGCCATCAGTGAGTGGAAGCCGGCCTCGGTGGGTGAGCAGTTCTTC. Encoded protein: CAISEWKPASVGEQFF.

This clone was counted only a few times. The J gene is TRBJ1-1, the V gene TRBV6-5, with 7 nucleotides matching TRBD1. This CDR3 has 11 amino acids. From germline, CDR1 is MNHEY and CDR2 SVGAGI. The V segment lost 7 bases and the J segment 11 bases; nucleotides outside the gene matches: 7. CDR3 DNA: TGTGCCAGCACCAGACAGGGAACCGCTTTCTTT. Protein sequence: CASTRQGTAFF.

This sequence joins TRBV5-5 and TRBJ1-6; D is perhaps TRBD1 (5 bases). From germline, CDR1 is SGHKS and CDR2 YYEKEE (reference sequence). With 1 base removed from V and 0 bases from J, the gap between germline ends came to 11 bases. The CDR3 extends over 17 amino acids. This CDR3 is CASSLSTASSYNSPLHF. DNA for the CDR3: TGTGCCAGCAGCTTGTCGACAGCAAGCTCCTATAATTCACCCCTCCACTTT.

This clone was detected once. V usage is TRBV5-1 and J usage is TRBJ2-7; D tentatively fits TRBD1 or TRBD2 (5 bases each). Germline V gives CDR1 SGHRS, CDR2 YFSETQ. The V end lost 3 bases, the J end lost 2 bases, and 12 bases lay between the germline ends. This CDR3 spans 14 amino acids. For the CDR3, the DNA is TGCGCCAGCAGCTCGGGGACGCGTACCTACGAGCAGTACTTC. Translation gives CASSSGTRTYEQYF.

The chain employs TRBV30 and TRBJ2-3; D may match TRBD1 or TRBD2 (5 bases each). Germline-derived CDR1 and CDR2 are GTSNPN and SVGIG (reference sequence). The V and J ends lost 1 base and 9 bases respectively, with 11 bases between them. CDR3 length: 12 amino acids. This chain's CDR3 is CAWSELGETQYF. The CDR3 DNA reads TGTGCCTGGAGTGAGTTGGGGGAAACGCAGTATTTT.

The gene calls are TRBV19 and TRBJ2-2; D may be TRBD1 or TRBD2 (6 bases each). CDR1 LNHDA and CDR2 SQIVND come from the germline V gene (reference sequence). V dropped 9 bases and J dropped 5 bases, with 34 bases sitting between them. The CDR3 consists of 20 residues. This CDR3 reads CASNTDRGGGRTLGTGELFF. CDR3 DNA sequence: TGTGCCAGCAACACCGACCGAGGTGGGGGGCGGACACTCGGGACCGGGGAGCTGTTTTTT.

The gene calls are TRBV15 and TRBJ2-4, with D uncertain. The V gene lost 8 bases and the J gene lost 4 bases, with 18 bases spanning the gap. The CDR3 contains 15 residues. The germline gives CDR1 LNHNV, CDR2 YYDKDF (reference sequence). In nucleotides, the CDR3 is TGTGCCACCGGCCCCGGCAACAGTGATAAAAACATTCAGTACTTC. It yields the protein CATGPGNSDKNIQYF.

V gene TRBV7-9 combines with J gene TRBJ2-1; D is unresolved. This CDR3 comprises 15 residues. With 1 base removed from V and 12 bases from J, the gap between germline ends came to 19 bases. From germline, CDR1 is SEHNR and CDR2 FQNEAQ (reference sequence). The CDR3 loop reads CASSLDETPTWLQFF. The CDR3 nucleotides read TGTGCCAGCAGCTTAGATGAGACTCCGACATGGTTGCAGTTCTTC. The whole variable domain, filled in from reference TRBV7-9 and TRBJ2-1, reads DTGVSQNPRHKITKRGQNVTFRCDPISEHNRLYWYRQTLGQGPEFLTYFQNEAQLEKSRLLSDRFSAERPKGSFSTLEIQRTEQGDSAMYLCASSLDETPTWLQFFGPGTRLTVL.

V gene TRBV28 combines with J gene TRBJ1-6; D gene ambiguous. With 6 bases removed from V and 5 bases from J, the gap between germline ends came to 14 bases. Germline CDR1 and CDR2: MDHEN and SYDVKM. The CDR3 loop spans 15 amino acids. The CDR3 region has the DNA TGTGCCAGCAGAGGAGGTAGTAGGAATAATTCACCCCTCCACTTT. Amino acids: CASRGGSRNNSPLHF. The entire variable domain, with the rest obtained from reference TRBV28 and TRBJ1-6, is as follows: DVKVTQSSRYLVKRTGEKVFLECVQDMDHENMFWYRQDPGLGLRLIYFSYDVKMKEKGDIPEGYSVSREKKERFSLILESASTNQTSMYLCASRGGSRNNSPLHFGNGTRLTVT.

This clone was detected a few times. The chain has TRBV23-1 and TRBJ1-3; possibly TRBD1 for D (5 bases). TRBV23-1 is labeled an ORF, and its function is uncertain. Trimming left V 10 bases short and J 2 bases short, with 9 bases between. There are 12 residues in the CDR3. DNA of the CDR3: TGCGCCACGGGGACGGCTGGAAACACCATATATTTT. Protein product: CATGTAGNTIYF.

The chain uses TRBV10-3 and TRBJ1-3; 7 bases are shared with TRBD1. Germline V gene sequence: CDR1 ENHRY, CDR2 SYGVKD. CDR3 length: 13 residues. The J segment lost 2 bases and the V segment lost 6 bases, leaving 1 base of the junction unmatched. CDR3: CAIRTGPGNTIYF. The CDR3 DNA sequence: TGTGCCATCAGGACAGGGCCTGGAAACACCATATATTTT.

A few counts support this clone. The rearrangement joins TRBV15 to TRBJ1-5; no clear D gene. Between the trimmed V and J ends, which lost 0 bases and 7 bases, there was a span of 10 bases. The germline gives CDR1 LNHNV, CDR2 YYDKDF (reference sequence). The CDR3 is made up of 14 amino acids. This CDR3 is CATSRDMGKQPQHF. CDR3 in DNA: TGTGCCACCAGCAGAGATATGGGGAAACAGCCCCAGCATTTT. Using reference TRBV15 and TRBJ1-5 for the parts outside the CDR3, the full variable domain is DAMVIQNPRYQVTQFGKPVTLSCSQTLNHNVMYWYQQKSSQAPKLLFHYYDKDFNNEADTPDNFQSRRPNTSFCFLDIRSPGLGDTAMYLCATSRDMGKQPQHFGDGTRLSIL.

The chain uses TRBV29-1 and TRBJ2-7, with 9 bases aligning to TRBD2. The junction had 10 bases not matched to a gene; V was cut back by 3 bases and J by 7 bases. CDR3 size: 14 residues. CDR1 SQVTM and CDR2 ANQGSEA come from the germline V gene. The CDR3 region has the DNA TGCAGCGTTGATGGCGCGGGGGGGACTTGGGAGCAGTACTTC. Translated, it gives CSVDGAGGTWEQYF.

This chain connects TRBV7-8 to TRBJ2-2; TRBD2 aligns across 8 bases. Losses at the gene ends were 6 bases for V and 4 bases for J; bases not matched to a gene: 13. The CDR3 is 17 amino acids. Germline CDR1 SGHVS, CDR2 FQNEAQ. The CDR3 sequence is CASRAGTRALGTGELFF. Written as DNA, the CDR3 is TGTGCCAGCAGGGCAGGGACTAGGGCTCTGGGCACCGGGGAGCTGTTTTTT.

This clone was detected only once. V and J are TRBV7-9 and TRBJ2-7; D is ambiguous. This CDR3 has 13 amino acids. Trimming removed 1 base from V and 3 bases from J, with 7 bases in between. Germline loops: CDR1 SEHNR, CDR2 FQNEAQ (reference sequence). The CDR3 coding sequence is TGTGCCAGCAGCTTAGACAGAAACTACGAGCAGTACTTC. Translating gives CASSLDRNYEQYF.

The chain combines TRBV12-3 or TRBV12-4 with TRBJ2-6; D not resolved. This CDR3 is built from 13 residues. Trimming shortened V by 8 bases and J by 0 bases, and 5 bases separated the two germline ends. The CDR3 DNA sequence: TGTGCCAGCTTGGTCTCTGGGGCCAACGTCCTGACTTTC. Protein product: CASLVSGANVLTF.

This chain connects TRBV7-9 to TRBJ2-7; 7 bases agree with TRBD1. Trimming cost V 5 bases and J 3 bases; bases outside gene matches: 13. This CDR3 is built from 16 residues. The germline V gene encodes CDR1 SEHNR and CDR2 FQNEAQ (reference sequence). CDR3 region: CASSTLGPGGVYEQYF. CDR3 coding DNA: TGTGCCAGCAGCACGCTCGGGCCAGGGGGAGTCTACGAGCAGTACTTC.